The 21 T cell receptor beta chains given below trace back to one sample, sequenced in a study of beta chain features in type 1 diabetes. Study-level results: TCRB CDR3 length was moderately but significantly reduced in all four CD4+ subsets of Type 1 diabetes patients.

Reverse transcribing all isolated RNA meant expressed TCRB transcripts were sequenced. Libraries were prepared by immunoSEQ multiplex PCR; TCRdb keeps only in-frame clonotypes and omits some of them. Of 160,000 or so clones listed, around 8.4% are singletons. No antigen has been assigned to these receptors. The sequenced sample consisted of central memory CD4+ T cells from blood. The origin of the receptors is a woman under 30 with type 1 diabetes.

The CDR3 sequence is CASSPPGQGGEEQYF. CDR3 DNA: TGCGCCAGCAGTCCCCCTGGGCAGGGTGGGGAAGAGCAGTACTTC. This sequence joins TRBV23-1 and TRBJ2-7; tentatively, D is TRBD1 (5 bases). TRBV23-1 is noted as an ORF with a role that remains uncertain. The CDR3 contains 15 residues. V was cut by 4 bases and J by 7 bases, with 20 bases left in between.

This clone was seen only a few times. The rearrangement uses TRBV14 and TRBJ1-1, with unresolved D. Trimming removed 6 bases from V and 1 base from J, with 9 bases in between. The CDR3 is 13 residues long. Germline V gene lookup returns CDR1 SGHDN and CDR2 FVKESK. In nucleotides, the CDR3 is TGTGCCAGCAGTCGAGTTGGGAACACTGAAGCTTTCTTT. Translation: CASSRVGNTEAFF.

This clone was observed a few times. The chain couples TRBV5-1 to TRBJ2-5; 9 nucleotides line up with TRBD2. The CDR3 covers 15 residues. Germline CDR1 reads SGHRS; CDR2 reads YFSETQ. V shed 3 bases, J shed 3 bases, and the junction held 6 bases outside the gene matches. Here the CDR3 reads CASSSMTSGEETQYF. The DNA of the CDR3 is TGCGCCAGCAGCTCGATGACTAGCGGAGAAGAGACCCAGTACTTC.

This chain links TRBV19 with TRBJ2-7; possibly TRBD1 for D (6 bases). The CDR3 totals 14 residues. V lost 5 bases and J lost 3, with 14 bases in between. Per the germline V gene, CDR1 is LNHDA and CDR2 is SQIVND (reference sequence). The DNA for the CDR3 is TGTGCCAGTAGTTCAGCAGGACAGCTCTACGAGCAGTACTTC. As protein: CASSSAGQLYEQYF.

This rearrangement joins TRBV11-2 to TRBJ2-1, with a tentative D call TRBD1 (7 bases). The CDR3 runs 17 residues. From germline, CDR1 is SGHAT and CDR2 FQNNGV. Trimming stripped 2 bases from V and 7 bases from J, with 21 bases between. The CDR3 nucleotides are TGTGCCAGCAGCTTATTTGTGTGGAGGGGGCGAAGGAATGAGCAGTTCTTC. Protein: CASSLFVWRGRRNEQFF.

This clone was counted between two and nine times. CDR3 amino acids: CASSQGVSTSTDTQYF. In DNA, the CDR3 is TGTGCCAGCAGCCAAGGTGTTTCTACTAGCACAGATACGCAGTATTTT. The chain links TRBV14 to TRBJ2-3; D call uncertain. In germline, CDR1 is SGHDN, CDR2 FVKESK. V gave up 1 base and J gave up 0 bases, with 11 bases separating them. The CDR3 runs 16 residues.

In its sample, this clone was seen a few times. The CDR3 protein is CASSSFMNTEAFF. The CDR3 DNA sequence: TGTGCCAGCAGTTCATTCATGAACACTGAAGCTTTCTTT. The V call is TRBV7-9, the J call TRBJ1-1, with no clear D. The germline V and J ends were trimmed by 6 bases and 0 bases, with 8 bases remaining between them. The CDR3 is 13 residues long. From germline, CDR1 is SEHNR and CDR2 FQNEAQ (reference sequence).

The DNA for the CDR3 is TGTGCCAGCAGCTCACCGGGACAGGAGGACAATGAGCAGTTCTTC. It encodes CASSSPGQEDNEQFF. The chain employs TRBV7-2 and TRBJ2-1; 8 positions match TRBD1. Trimming removed 4 bases from V and 5 bases from J; junction bases left unmatched: 7. Germline loops: CDR1 SGHTA, CDR2 FQGNSA. This CDR3 has 15 amino acids.

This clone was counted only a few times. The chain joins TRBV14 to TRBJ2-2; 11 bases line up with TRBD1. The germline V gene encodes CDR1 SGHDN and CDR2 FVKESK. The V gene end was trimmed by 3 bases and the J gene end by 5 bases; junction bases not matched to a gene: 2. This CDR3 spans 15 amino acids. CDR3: CASSQWDRGTGELFF. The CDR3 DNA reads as TGTGCCAGCAGCCAGTGGGACAGGGGGACCGGGGAGCTGTTTTTT.

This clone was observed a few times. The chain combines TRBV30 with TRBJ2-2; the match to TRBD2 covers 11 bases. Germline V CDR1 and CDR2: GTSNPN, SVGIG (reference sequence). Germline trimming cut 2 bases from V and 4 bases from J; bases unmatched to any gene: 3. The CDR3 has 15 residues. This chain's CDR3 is CAWSTGLAGTGELFF. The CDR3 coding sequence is TGTGCCTGGAGTACCGGACTAGCGGGCACCGGGGAGCTGTTTTTT.

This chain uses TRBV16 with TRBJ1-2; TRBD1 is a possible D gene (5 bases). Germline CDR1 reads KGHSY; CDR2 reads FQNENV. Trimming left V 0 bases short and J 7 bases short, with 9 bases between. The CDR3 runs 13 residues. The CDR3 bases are TGTGCCAGCAGCCAATCGGGGCCCGGTGGCTACACCTTC. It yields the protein CASSQSGPGGYTF.

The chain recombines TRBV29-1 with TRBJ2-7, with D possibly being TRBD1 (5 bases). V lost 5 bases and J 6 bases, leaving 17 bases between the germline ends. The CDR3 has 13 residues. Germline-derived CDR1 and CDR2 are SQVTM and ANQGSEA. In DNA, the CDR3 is TGCAGCGTTTCGGACATTCCAGAGGCCGAGCAGTACTTC. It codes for CSVSDIPEAEQYF.

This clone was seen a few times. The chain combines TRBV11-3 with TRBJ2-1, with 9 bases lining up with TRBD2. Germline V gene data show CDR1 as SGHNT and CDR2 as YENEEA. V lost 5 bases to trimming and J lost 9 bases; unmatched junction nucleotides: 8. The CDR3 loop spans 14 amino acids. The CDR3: CASSLLAGLREQFF. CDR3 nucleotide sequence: TGTGCCAGCAGCCTCCTAGCGGGATTACGTGAGCAGTTCTTC.

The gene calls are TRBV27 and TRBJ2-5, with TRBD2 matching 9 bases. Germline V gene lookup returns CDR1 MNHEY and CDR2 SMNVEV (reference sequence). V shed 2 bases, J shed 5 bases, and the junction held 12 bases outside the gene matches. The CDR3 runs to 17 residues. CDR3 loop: CASSLGWVAGAGETQYF. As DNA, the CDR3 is TGTGCCAGCAGTTTAGGATGGGTAGCGGGAGCGGGGGAGACCCAGTACTTC.

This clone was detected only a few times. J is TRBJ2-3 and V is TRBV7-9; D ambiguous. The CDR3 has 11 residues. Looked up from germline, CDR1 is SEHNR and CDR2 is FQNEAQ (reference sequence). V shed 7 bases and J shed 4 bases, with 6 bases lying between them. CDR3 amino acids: CASTRADTQYF. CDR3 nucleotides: TGTGCCAGCACCCGGGCAGATACGCAGTATTTT.

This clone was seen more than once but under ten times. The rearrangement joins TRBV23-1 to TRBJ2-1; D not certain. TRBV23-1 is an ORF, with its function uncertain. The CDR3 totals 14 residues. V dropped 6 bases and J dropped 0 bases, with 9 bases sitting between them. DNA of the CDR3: TGCGCCAGCAGCCAAGTTCACTCCTACAATGAGCAGTTCTTC. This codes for CASSQVHSYNEQFF.

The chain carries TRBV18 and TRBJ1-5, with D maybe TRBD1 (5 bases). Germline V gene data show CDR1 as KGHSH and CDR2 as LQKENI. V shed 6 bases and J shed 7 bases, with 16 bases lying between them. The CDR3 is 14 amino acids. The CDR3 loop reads CASSEGGGLQPQHF. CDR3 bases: TGTGCCAGCTCGGAAGGCGGGGGATTGCAGCCCCAGCATTTT. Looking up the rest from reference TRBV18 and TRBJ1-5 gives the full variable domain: NAGVMQNPRHLVRRRGQEARLRCSPMKGHSHVYWYRQLPEEGLKFMVYLQKENIIDESGMPKERFSAEFPKEGPSILRIQQVVRGDSAAYFCASSEGGGLQPQHFGDGTRLSIL.

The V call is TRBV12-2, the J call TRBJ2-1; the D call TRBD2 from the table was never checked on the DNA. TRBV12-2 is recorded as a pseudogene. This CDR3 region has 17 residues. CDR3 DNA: TGTGCAAGTCGCTTCTGGACTAGCGGGAGTCAAGGCAATGAGCAGTTCTTC. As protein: CASRFWTSGSQGNEQFF.

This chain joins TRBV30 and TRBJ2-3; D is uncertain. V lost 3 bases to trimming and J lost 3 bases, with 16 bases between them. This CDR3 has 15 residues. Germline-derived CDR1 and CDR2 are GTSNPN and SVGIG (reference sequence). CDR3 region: CAWSLRLHGTDTQYF. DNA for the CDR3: TGTGCCTGGAGCCTCCGCCTCCACGGGACAGATACGCAGTATTTT. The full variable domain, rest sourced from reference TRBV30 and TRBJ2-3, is SQTIHQWPATLVQPVGSPLSLECTVEGTSNPNLYWYRQAAGRGLQLLFYSVGIGQISSEVPQNLSASRPQDRQFILSSKKLLLSDSGFYLCAWSLRLHGTDTQYFGPGTRLTVL.

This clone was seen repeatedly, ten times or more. The CDR3 DNA follows: TGTGCCAGCAGCCGGACGGAGGGAGGCTACACCTTC. Translated: CASSRTEGGYTF. This chain connects TRBV7-9 to TRBJ1-2; D gene ambiguous. V lost 5 bases, J lost 8 bases, and 12 bases lay in between. Germline V gene lookup returns CDR1 SEHNR and CDR2 FQNEAQ (reference sequence). The CDR3 contains 12 residues.

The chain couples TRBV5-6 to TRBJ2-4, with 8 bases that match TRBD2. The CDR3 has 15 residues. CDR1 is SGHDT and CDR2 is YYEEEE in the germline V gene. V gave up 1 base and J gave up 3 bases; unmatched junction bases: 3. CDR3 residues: CASSLMRGDKNIQYF. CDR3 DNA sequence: TGTGCCAGCAGCTTGATGCGGGGGGACAAAAACATTCAGTACTTC.